Reported below is one T cell receptor (beta chain). Trimming removed 5 bases from V and 6 bases from J, with 19 bases in between. CDR3 length: 15 amino acids. CDR1 and CDR2 from the germline V gene are SGHAT and FQNNGV. This sample is drawn from a study of blood T cell repertoires in COVID-19. TCRdb keeps only in-frame clones here, not all; method: immunoSEQ multiplex PCR. This sample carries around 270,000 clones, more than 75% of them seen once, and the ten largest clones take over 7.5%. The chain carries TRBV11-2 and TRBJ2-5; a possible D gene is TRBD1 (7 bases). This TCR derives from a man aged 40-55 years who had recovered from COVID-19. Specimen: peripheral blood. This CDR3 is CASSLSRGAIKTQYF. The CDR3 DNA reads TGTGCCAGCAGCCTCTCCAGGGGGGCCATCAAGACCCAGTACTTC.